The entry that follows covers one T cell receptor (beta chain) sequence. As yet, its antigen is unknown. Germline CDR1 is WSHSY and CDR2 is SAAADI. V shed 8 bases and J shed 0 bases, with 12 bases lying between them. The CDR3 has 14 residues. Libraries were prepared by immunoSEQ multiplex PCR; TCRdb keeps only in-frame clonotypes and omits some of them. The repertoire holds under 150,000 clones, with 75% to 90% as singletons. These data originate in a study of T cell responses to AZD1222 COVID-19 vaccine. Study observations and caveats: Seropositive status at baseline applied to only six AZD1222 recipients. White British donors predominated, females outnumbered males, and clonal diversity was possibly underestimated. Repertoires were obtained only post-peak T cell response.

The chain couples TRBV10-2 to TRBJ2-3; no reliable D call. The material was peripheral blood, obtained on day 0 of AZD1222 vaccination. The receptor comes from an adult in good health. The CDR3 reads CASRRGASTDTQYF. Written as DNA, the CDR3 is TGCGCCAGCCGGCGCGGAGCTAGCACAGATACGCAGTATTTT.